This entry lists 10 T cell receptor beta chains sequenced from one sample in a study of metastatic and nonmetastatic thyroid tumors. TCRdb re-analyzed the PCR reads using MiXCR. The repertoire holds about 20,000 clones, 11% seen once, with less than 8% in the top ten. Thyroid surgery was performed in patients who had received no treatment beforehand. Sequenced input: blood. All receptors derive from a female donor with papillary thyroid cancer or a benign thyroid nodule (not recorded which). Some clones in this sample may be carry-over from other donors' samples.

The chain combines TRBV12-3 or TRBV12-4 with TRBJ1-2; no firm D call. This CDR3 spans 11 amino acids. The V and J ends lost 3 bases and 11 bases respectively, with 10 bases between them. CDR3 sequence reads: CASSFRAGYTF. CDR3 DNA sequence: TGTGCCAGCAGTTTTAGGGCAGGATACACCTTC.

The CDR3 is CATEDRSYGYTF. In DNA, the CDR3 is TGTGCCACCGAGGACAGGTCCTATGGCTACACCTTC. The rearrangement links TRBV24-1 to TRBJ1-2; 7 nucleotides line up with TRBD1. The CDR3 runs 12 residues. Germline V gene data show CDR1 as KGHDR and CDR2 as SFDVKD. With 9 bases clipped from V and 4 bases from J, the junction kept 4 bases outside the gene matches.

This clone is medium-sized (0.01 to 0.1%) in the sample. The chain employs TRBV27 and TRBJ2-7, with D perhaps matching TRBD1 or TRBD2 (5 bases each). The V end lost 2 bases, the J end lost 4 bases, and 9 bases lay between the germline ends. Germline V gene lookup returns CDR1 MNHEY and CDR2 SMNVEV (reference sequence). The CDR3 covers 13 residues. As DNA, the CDR3 is TGTGCCAGCAGTTTAGAGGGGCCTTACGAGCAGTACTTC. This sequence encodes CASSLEGPYEQYF.

At least ten counts were recorded for this clone. The V call is TRBV30, the J call TRBJ1-1; a possible D gene is TRBD1 (6 bases). The CDR3 has 12 amino acids. V was pared by 5 bases and J by 10 bases, with 17 bases between. Germline values: CDR1 GTSNPN, CDR2 SVGIG (reference sequence). The CDR3 DNA is TGTGCCTGGGGGGGGGCGCGGAGAGCAGCTTTCTTT. It translates to CAWGGARRAAFF.

This clone was found many times. The chain combines TRBV6-1 with TRBJ1-5; D uncertain. The CDR3 extends over 13 amino acids. Germline CDR1 MNHNS, CDR2 SASEGT. V lost 5 bases and J lost 7, with 12 bases in between. CDR3 coding DNA: TGTGCCAGCAGTCGCTCCTTGATCCAGCCCCAGCATTTT. It codes for CASSRSLIQPQHF.

This clone has a count of ten or more. Since a much larger clone is just one base distant, this may be a read error. The chain joins TRBV28 to TRBJ2-1; TRBD2 agrees at 10 bases. This CDR3 spans 16 amino acids. Germline assignment: CDR1 MDHEN and CDR2 SYDVKM. CDR3 region: CACSLSLAGVYNEQFF. The CDR3 DNA sequence: TGTGCCTGCAGTTTATCCCTAGCGGGAGTCTACAATGAGCAGTTCTTC.

Ten or more counts support this clone. This chain uses TRBV4-1 with TRBJ2-2; D uncertain. The CDR3 totals 16 residues. V was pared by 0 bases and J by 5 bases, with 13 bases between. Looked up from germline, CDR1 is MGHRA and CDR2 is YSYEKL. CDR3 residues: CASSQDGVSTTGELFF. The DNA for the CDR3 is TGCGCCAGCAGCCAAGATGGGGTTTCCACTACCGGGGAGCTGTTTTTT.

This clone was seen many times. Different DNA sequences within this sample yield the same CDR3. DNA of the CDR3: TGTGCCAGTAGTATAGGTGAGAACACCGGGGAGCTGTTTTTT. It codes for CASSIGENTGELFF. The chain is built from TRBV19 and TRBJ2-2, with D uncertain. The CDR3 sequence is 14 residues long. Trimming removed 1 base from V and 1 base from J, with 4 bases in between. Germline V gene data show CDR1 as LNHDA and CDR2 as SQIVND (reference sequence).

This clone rates as medium-sized. V and J are TRBV6-6 and TRBJ2-2; D assignment may be TRBD1 or TRBD2 (5 bases each). Germline V CDR1 and CDR2: MNHNY, SVGAGI (reference sequence). V lost 0 bases and J 2 bases, leaving 10 bases between the germline ends. The CDR3 has 16 amino acids. CDR3 protein: CASSYSPGPNTGELFF. The CDR3 DNA reads as TGTGCCAGCAGTTACTCTCCGGGACCAAACACCGGGGAGCTGTTTTTT.

The table lists this clone with many counts. The chain carries TRBV2 and TRBJ2-6; 7 nucleotides agree with TRBD2. V gave up 5 bases and J gave up 4 bases; unmatched junction bases: 11. From germline, CDR1 is SNHLY and CDR2 FYNNEI. The CDR3 has 17 residues. CDR3 bases: TGTGCCAGCAGTTCCCCCCTAGCGGTGGACGGGGCCAACGTCCTGACTTTC. Residues: CASSSPLAVDGANVLTF.